A selection of T cell receptor beta chains follows, all from one sample in a study of OX40 agonist ivuxolimab in advanced cancers. Produced via immunoSEQ multiplex PCR; TCRdb's table is partial and in-frame only. The table includes 55,000 to 60,000 clones, 80% to 90% detected once. Source: CD4+ or CD8+ T cells sorted from blood, taken in a trial of the OX40 agonist ivuxolimab. These receptors all come from an adult with an advanced solid tumor such as melanoma, head and neck, liver or kidney cancer. Each CDR3 is given with its conserved first and last residue. The order of the fields is V gene, clone size, D gene, J gene, CDR3 DNA, CDR3 protein. A D gene is named only where the DNA matches it firmly. Where a row states a size, it is once, few, many or the class of an expanded clone; other rows omit it.

V gene: TRBV15; clone size: .; D gene: .; J gene: TRBJ2-3; CDR3 DNA: TGTGCCACCAGCAGAGATTATGGGGGCACAGATACGCAGTATTTT; CDR3 protein: CATSRDYGGTDTQYF
V gene: TRBV7-3; clone size: .; D gene: .; J gene: TRBJ1-1; CDR3 DNA: TGTGCCAGCAGCTTAGCGGGGACGAACACTGAAGCTTTCTTT; CDR3 protein: CASSLAGTNTEAFF
V gene: TRBV29-1; clone size: once; D gene: TRBD1; J gene: TRBJ1-5; CDR3 DNA: TGCAGCGTTAGCAGGGGGCCCAATCAGCCCCAGCATTTT; CDR3 protein: CSVSRGPNQPQHF
V gene: TRBV28; clone size: .; D gene: TRBD1; J gene: TRBJ2-7; CDR3 DNA: TGTGCCAGCAGGGGAGGGACAGGGCATGGCGAGCAGTACTTC; CDR3 protein: CASRGGTGHGEQYF
V gene: TRBV5-1; clone size: .; D gene: .; J gene: TRBJ1-6; CDR3 DNA: TGCGCCAGCAGCCCCCGCAGGGCTAATTCACCCCTCCACTTT; CDR3 protein: CASSPRRANSPLHF
V gene: TRBV25-1; clone size: .; D gene: TRBD1; J gene: TRBJ2-6; CDR3 DNA: TGTGCCAGCAGTCGACGACAGGGGGTAGGGGCCAACGTCCTGACTTTC; CDR3 protein: CASSRRQGVGANVLTF
V gene: TRBV5-4; clone size: few; D gene: .; J gene: TRBJ1-2; CDR3 DNA: TGTGCCAGCACCTTACAACCCGGGGAAGCGGGTGGCTACACCTTC; CDR3 protein: CASTLQPGEAGGYTF
V gene: TRBV6-5; clone size: .; D gene: .; J gene: TRBJ2-2; CDR3 DNA: TGTGCCAGCAGGCGGTTCGCGAACACCGGGGAGCTGTTTTTT; CDR3 protein: CASRRFANTGELFF
V gene: TRBV27; clone size: few; D gene: TRBD2; J gene: TRBJ2-2; CDR3 DNA: TGTGCCAGCAGTTCTTCCGGGACTAGCGGGGGGGTCAGCACCGGGGAGCTGTTTTTT; CDR3 protein: CASSSSGTSGGVSTGELFF
V gene: TRBV6-4; clone size: once; D gene: TRBD2; J gene: TRBJ2-5; CDR3 DNA: TGTGCCAGCAGTCGTAGCGGGGGCCGCGGCGAGACCCAGTACTTC; CDR3 protein: CASSRSGGRGETQYF
V gene: TRBV7-2; clone size: .; D gene: TRBD1; J gene: TRBJ1-2; CDR3 DNA: TGTGCCAGCAGCCTAACCGGACAGGGGACGGGAGGCTACACCTTC; CDR3 protein: CASSLTGQGTGGYTF
V gene: TRBV5-8; clone size: .; D gene: .; J gene: TRBJ1-2; CDR3 DNA: TGTGCCAGCAGACGGAGGAGGACAGCAAATAACTATGGCTACACCTTC; CDR3 protein: CASRRRRTANNYGYTF
V gene: TRBV7-2; clone size: .; D gene: .; J gene: TRBJ2-3; CDR3 DNA: TGTGCCAGCAGCTGGACGGTCGGTAGCTCAGATACGCAGTATTTT; CDR3 protein: CASSWTVGSSDTQYF
V gene: TRBV11-2; clone size: .; D gene: TRBD1; J gene: TRBJ2-5; CDR3 DNA: TGTGCCAGCAGTCGGGACAGGGAAGAGACCCAGTACTTC; CDR3 protein: CASSRDREETQYF
V gene: TRBV7-2; clone size: .; D gene: TRBD1; J gene: TRBJ2-7; CDR3 DNA: TGTGCCAGCAGCGAGGGGACAGGGCACTACGAGCAGTACTTC; CDR3 protein: CASSEGTGHYEQYF
V gene: TRBV19; clone size: .; D gene: TRBD1; J gene: TRBJ2-5; CDR3 DNA: TGTGCCAGTAGTATAGGACAGGGTAGCGCGACCCAGTACTTC; CDR3 protein: CASSIGQGSATQYF
V gene: TRBV2; clone size: .; D gene: .; J gene: TRBJ1-1; CDR3 DNA: TGTGCCAGCACAAAGGACACCCTGAACACTGAAGCTTTCTTT; CDR3 protein: CASTKDTLNTEAFF
V gene: TRBV9; clone size: .; D gene: .; J gene: TRBJ2-7; CDR3 DNA: TGTGCCAGCAGCGTAGGAGTTGCGGACTACGAGCAGTACTTC; CDR3 protein: CASSVGVADYEQYF
V gene: TRBV6-1; clone size: .; D gene: .; J gene: TRBJ1-5; CDR3 DNA: TGTGCCAGCAGTGAGCCCCGCCTCGGAGGGGCGATCAATCAGCCCCAGCATTTT; CDR3 protein: CASSEPRLGGAINQPQHF
V gene: TRBV5-1; clone size: .; D gene: TRBD1; J gene: TRBJ1-1; CDR3 DNA: TGCGCCAGCAGCGCAACAGGGGATGGGGACACTGAAGCTTTCTTT; CDR3 protein: CASSATGDGDTEAFF
V gene: TRBV2; clone size: once; D gene: .; J gene: TRBJ2-5; CDR3 DNA: TGTGCCAGCAGGAGGGGGGCCCAAGAGACCCAGTACTTC; CDR3 protein: CASRRGAQETQYF
V gene: TRBV20-1; clone size: .; D gene: TRBD1; J gene: TRBJ2-5; CDR3 DNA: TGCAGCCCCCAGGGGGAAGAGACCCAGTACTTC; CDR3 protein: CSPQGEETQYF
V gene: TRBV6-1; clone size: .; D gene: .; J gene: TRBJ2-7; CDR3 DNA: TGTGCCAGCAGTGAGCGAGCAGGGCCGGAGCAGTACTTC; CDR3 protein: CASSERAGPEQYF
V gene: TRBV28; clone size: .; D gene: .; J gene: TRBJ2-3; CDR3 DNA: TGTGCCAGCAGTTTCCCGCTCACAGATACGCAGTATTTT; CDR3 protein: CASSFPLTDTQYF
V gene: TRBV5-1; clone size: .; D gene: TRBD1; J gene: TRBJ2-6; CDR3 DNA: TGCGCCAGCAGCTTGGATATCGGGACAGGGGGCTCTGGGGCCAACGTCCTGACTTTC; CDR3 protein: CASSLDIGTGGSGANVLTF
V gene: TRBV7-2; clone size: few; D gene: TRBD2; J gene: TRBJ2-1; CDR3 DNA: TGTGCCAGCAGCTTAGGGACTAGCAGCAATGAGCAGTTCTTC; CDR3 protein: CASSLGTSSNEQFF
V gene: TRBV11-3; clone size: once; D gene: .; J gene: TRBJ2-5; CDR3 DNA: TGTGCCAGCAGCTTAGTGGGTGGGGGGGCCGTCCGAGAGACCCAGTACTTC; CDR3 protein: CASSLVGGGAVRETQYF
V gene: TRBV5-1; clone size: .; D gene: .; J gene: TRBJ2-7; CDR3 DNA: TGCGCCAGCAGCCCCCGTCCCGGGTGGGGAGACACCTACGAGCAGTACTTC; CDR3 protein: CASSPRPGWGDTYEQYF
V gene: TRBV29-1; clone size: .; D gene: .; J gene: TRBJ1-3; CDR3 DNA: TGCAGCGTTCGGGTCACAAACTCTGGAAACACCATATATTTT; CDR3 protein: CSVRVTNSGNTIYF
V gene: TRBV19; clone size: .; D gene: .; J gene: TRBJ2-6; CDR3 DNA: TGTGCCAGTAGTATAGCTGGATCTGGTGGGGCCAACGTCCTGACTTTC; CDR3 protein: CASSIAGSGGANVLTF
V gene: TRBV6-5; clone size: .; D gene: .; J gene: TRBJ1-2; CDR3 DNA: TGTGCCAGCAGTTACTCTCCAGGACCAGATGGCTACACCTTC; CDR3 protein: CASSYSPGPDGYTF
V gene: TRBV2; clone size: few; D gene: TRBD2; J gene: TRBJ2-7; CDR3 DNA: TGTGCCAGCAGACCGGGGGTAGCGGGGGGGACCTCCTACGAGCAGTACTTC; CDR3 protein: CASRPGVAGGTSYEQYF
V gene: TRBV5-1; clone size: .; D gene: TRBD2; J gene: TRBJ2-3; CDR3 DNA: TGCGCCAGCAGCTTGCTAGCGGGGAGCACAGATACGCAGTATTTT; CDR3 protein: CASSLLAGSTDTQYF
V gene: TRBV5-4; clone size: .; D gene: .; J gene: TRBJ1-1; CDR3 DNA: TGTGCCAGCAGCTTGGACAGTAACACTGAAGCTTTCTTT; CDR3 protein: CASSLDSNTEAFF
V gene: TRBV11-2; clone size: once; D gene: .; J gene: TRBJ1-1; CDR3 DNA: TGTGCCAGCAGCTCGGACAGTCGGGCTGAAGCTTCCTTT; CDR3 protein: CASSSDSRAEASF
V gene: TRBV6-5; clone size: .; D gene: .; J gene: TRBJ1-3; CDR3 DNA: TGTGCCAGCAGTTACTTTTCTGGAAACACCATATATTTT; CDR3 protein: CASSYFSGNTIYF
V gene: TRBV6-1; clone size: .; D gene: .; J gene: TRBJ2-5; CDR3 DNA: TGTGCCAGCAGTGAACTAGGCGGCCAAGAGACCCAGTACTTC; CDR3 protein: CASSELGGQETQYF
V gene: TRBV11-3; clone size: .; D gene: TRBD2; J gene: TRBJ2-2; CDR3 DNA: TGTGCCAGCAGCTTACTGGCGGGGGGGAACACCGGGGAGCTGTTTTTT; CDR3 protein: CASSLLAGGNTGELFF
V gene: TRBV7-8; clone size: .; D gene: TRBD1; J gene: TRBJ1-4; CDR3 DNA: TGTGCCAGCAGCTTAGATCTATCTGGGACAGGGATCGGTGGTGAAAAACTGTTTTTT; CDR3 protein: CASSLDLSGTGIGGEKLFF
V gene: TRBV13; clone size: .; D gene: .; J gene: TRBJ2-3; CDR3 DNA: TGTGCCAGCAGCGATAGCGGTTCCACAGATACGCAGTATTTT; CDR3 protein: CASSDSGSTDTQYF
V gene: TRBV29-1; clone size: few; D gene: .; J gene: TRBJ1-1; CDR3 DNA: TGCAGCGTTACCGACCCGGGGGCTGAAGCTTTCTTT; CDR3 protein: CSVTDPGAEAFF